This T cell receptor beta chain was recovered during a study of human T cells and chemical hapten exposure. Looking at the study overall: Per-sample TCR yield variation was attributed mainly to small pooled library volume differences.

Unfractionated whole blood yielded the extracted total RNA. Individual cDNA molecules each carried unique molecular identifiers attached by the library. In the authors' workflow: Individual samples carried between roughly 20,000 and 690,600 TCRs, with 95,638 as the median. TCRdb re-derived calls from the 5' RACE reads in MiXCR, one entry per CDR3 protein. The V and J calls were not made by the authors but by TCRdb's processing. The sample yields about 140,000 distinct CDR3 sequences, around 4% seen once. This clonotype was seen many times. Its antigen remains unidentified. Study results and limitations: TCRs above 1 in 1000 frequency stayed constant with DPC sensitization.

This sequence was found in a female donor in good health.

CDR3 loop: CSASHPIRNTIYF. The CDR3 region has the DNA TGCAGTGCTAGTCATCCGATTAGAAACACCATATATTTT. This sequence joins TRBV20-1 and TRBJ1-3; the D is unclear. Germline V gives CDR1 DFQATT, CDR2 SNEGSKA (reference sequence). Trimming cost V 3 bases and J 5 bases, with 11 bases left between them. The CDR3 has 13 amino acids.